These T cell receptor beta chains were read from a single sample in a study of CD8 T cells in Susac syndrome. TCRdb re-analysed the immunoSEQ multiplex PCR reads in MiXCR, keeping a single row per CDR3 protein. Altogether some 200,000 distinct CDR3 sequences are present, approximately 95% being singletons, with the ten largest covering approximately 0.16%. The sequenced sample consisted of CD8+ T cells from PBMCs. The source is a human donor with Susac syndrome. Both conserved end residues are trimmed from each CDR3. Each record gives: CDR3 protein, J gene, V gene, D gene. A D gene is named only where the DNA matches it firmly.

ASSVGLAGATGELF	TRBJ2-2	TRBV9	TRBD2
ASSQEVSSGSRGRSYEQY	TRBJ2-7	TRBV4-2	TRBD2
AWTPQGNSPLH	TRBJ1-6	TRBV30	.
ASSRVTSTDTQY	TRBJ2-3	TRBV13	.
ASSLEPGAYNEQF	TRBJ2-1	TRBV28	.
GWTSREETQY	TRBJ2-5	TRBV5-4	TRBD2
ATSEWTSGGDNEQF	TRBJ2-1	TRBV24-1	TRBD2
ASSSTGWDPYEQY	TRBJ2-7	TRBV7-9	TRBD1
STRSGTGGSEQY	TRBJ2-7	TRBV20-1	TRBD1
ASSVGLAGRSSTDTQY	TRBJ2-3	TRBV7-9	TRBD2
ASSPDSSQETQY	TRBJ2-5	TRBV12-3/TRBV12-4	.
ASSFGFGDQETQY	TRBJ2-5	TRBV27	.
ASSLDWSSTEAF	TRBJ1-1	TRBV11-2	.
ASRDLAGGYPWQF	TRBJ2-1	TRBV5-6	TRBD2
ASSVMPGLAYQETQY	TRBJ2-5	TRBV25-1	TRBD2
ASSQDPGQGDEQY	TRBJ2-7	TRBV4-2	TRBD1
ATSRTSGPVKYQETQY	TRBJ2-5	TRBV15	TRBD2
ATSNRATPSFGYT	TRBJ1-2	TRBV15	.
ASSLGRHSSQF	TRBJ2-1	TRBV7-9	.
ASSFRTPFSSYNEQF	TRBJ2-1	TRBV7-9	.
ASSLGGEHYEQY	TRBJ2-7	TRBV4-1	.
ASSVDETGYEQY	TRBJ2-7	TRBV9	.
ASSLVDADSGNTIY	TRBJ1-3	TRBV13	.
ASSLIGGDEKLF	TRBJ1-4	TRBV27	.
ASIGPRAEAF	TRBJ1-1	TRBV2	.
ASSLPGGTTDTQY	TRBJ2-3	TRBV13	.
ATSSDIRTSGRGVIRELF	TRBJ2-2	TRBV15	TRBD2
ASSPAVTNEKLF	TRBJ1-4	TRBV9	.
ASSQVPLDTQY	TRBJ2-3	TRBV14	.
ASSSGQSGTDTQY	TRBJ2-3	TRBV11-2	TRBD1
ASSVEGPSSDTQY	TRBJ2-3	TRBV9	.
ASSFPLAGGPETQY	TRBJ2-5	TRBV7-9	TRBD2
ASSPWGNQPQH	TRBJ1-5	TRBV7-9	.
ASSQGRGVGNNEQF	TRBJ2-1	TRBV4-2	.
ASSLLPGTGNTIY	TRBJ1-3	TRBV7-9	.
ASSFGTSGIYEQY	TRBJ2-7	TRBV7-8	TRBD2
AWSLGTDYGYT	TRBJ1-2	TRBV30	TRBD1
ASSLGSTSSYEQY	TRBJ2-7	TRBV12-3/TRBV12-4	.
SAFRAGGLHEQY	TRBJ2-7	TRBV20-1	TRBD2
SASGRGKLF	TRBJ1-4	TRBV20-1	.
ASRDYNEQF	TRBJ2-1	TRBV7-9	.
SASVFPSGGTQY	TRBJ2-5	TRBV20-1	TRBD2
ASSHLRTGPHADYGYT	TRBJ1-2	TRBV4-1	TRBD1
ATRGGMFTDTQY	TRBJ2-3	TRBV24-1	.
ASSLGRGTNEQF	TRBJ2-1	TRBV5-4	.
ASSFIGRMNTEAF	TRBJ1-1	TRBV5-1	.
SARVWASGIAGETQY	TRBJ2-5	TRBV20-1	TRBD2
ASSLDGSDTQY	TRBJ2-3	TRBV5-1	.
AWSVLSGAGYNSPLH	TRBJ1-6	TRBV30	.
ASSSQYNEQF	TRBJ2-1	TRBV9	.
ASRNRGPNEKLF	TRBJ1-4	TRBV2	TRBD1
SVAQGSTGNTIY	TRBJ1-3	TRBV29-1	TRBD1
SARTGTSSYEQY	TRBJ2-7	TRBV20-1	TRBD2
ASSQDQQQVYGYT	TRBJ1-2	TRBV4-2	.
ASSLASGQNGYT	TRBJ1-2	TRBV5-1	.
ASSVASTDTQY	TRBJ2-3	TRBV9	.
ASSVGGSKNEQF	TRBJ2-1	TRBV9	TRBD2